These T cell receptor beta chains were read from a single sample in a study. MiXCR, run by TCRdb on the 5' RACE reads, gives a single entry per CDR3 protein. The sample includes 8,600 or so distinct CDR3 sequences, 55% seen only once; the top ten take approximately 6.8%. Source material: Tregs sorted from a lymph node. Receptors were obtained from a female donor with breast cancer. Both conserved end residues are part of each CDR3. The order of the fields is V gene, D gene, clone size, CDR3 length, J gene, CDR3 protein, CDR3 DNA. D genes are given only for firm matches. Not every row has a clone size; where given, it reads once, few, many or a size class.

V: TRBV7-2; D: -; size: few; length: 10; J: TRBJ2-5; CDR3: CASGQETQYF; DNA: TGTGCCAGCGGCCAAGAGACCCAGTACTTC
V: TRBV20-1; D: -; size: medium-sized; length: 14; J: TRBJ1-1; CDR3: CSARGDTGKPEAFF; DNA: TGCAGTGCTAGAGGTGATACAGGGAAACCAGAAGCTTTCTTT
V: TRBV6-2/TRBV6-3; D: TRBD1; size: -; length: 16; J: TRBJ1-1; CDR3: CASSRRPGTGGTEAFF; DNA: TGTGCCAGCAGTCGCCGTCCCGGGACAGGGGGCACTGAAGCTTTCTTT
V: TRBV6-1; D: -; size: -; length: 14; J: TRBJ2-7; CDR3: CASSAPGVSYEQYF; DNA: TGTGCCAGCAGTGCGCCGGGAGTTTCCTACGAGCAGTACTTC
V: TRBV20-1; D: TRBD2; size: few; length: 15; J: TRBJ2-1; CDR3: CSARGSSGLYNEQFF; DNA: TGCAGTGCTAGAGGGTCTAGCGGGCTCTACAATGAGCAGTTCTTC
V: TRBV19; D: TRBD2; size: -; length: 19; J: TRBJ2-1; CDR3: CASSVLLGTSGGFINEQFF; DNA: TGTGCCAGTAGTGTATTGCTAGGGACTAGCGGGGGGTTCATCAATGAGCAGTTCTTC
V: TRBV15; D: -; size: -; length: 13; J: TRBJ2-3; CDR3: CATSGQFTDTQYF; DNA: TGTGCCACCAGCGGACAATTCACAGATACGCAGTATTTT
V: TRBV4-3; D: -; size: -; length: 15; J: TRBJ1-1; CDR3: CASSQDHQGKTEAFF; DNA: TGCGCCAGCAGCCAAGATCACCAGGGAAAGACTGAAGCTTTCTTT
V: TRBV20-1; D: -; size: -; length: 13; J: TRBJ1-5; CDR3: CSARGGDNQPQHF; DNA: TGCAGTGCTAGAGGAGGGGACAATCAGCCCCAGCATTTT
V: TRBV29-1; D: -; size: few; length: 10; J: TRBJ2-7; CDR3: CSAGSYEQYF; DNA: TGCAGCGCCGGAAGCTACGAGCAGTACTTC
V: TRBV4-3; D: TRBD2; size: few; length: 16; J: TRBJ2-2; CDR3: CASSRKREISAGELFF; DNA: TGCGCCAGCAGCCGAAAGCGGGAGATCAGCGCCGGGGAGCTGTTTTTT
V: TRBV5-1; D: -; size: -; length: 13; J: TRBJ2-6; CDR3: CASMESGANVLTF; DNA: TGCGCCAGCATGGAGTCTGGGGCCAACGTCCTGACTTTC
V: TRBV7-9; D: TRBD1; size: -; length: 16; J: TRBJ2-1; CDR3: CASSAYPKLRGNEQFF; DNA: TGTGCCAGCAGCGCATACCCGAAGCTCAGGGGGAATGAGCAGTTCTTC
V: TRBV6-2/TRBV6-3; D: -; size: few; length: 17; J: TRBJ2-3; CDR3: CASRERSPGRTADTQYF; DNA: TGTGCCAGCAGAGAAAGATCTCCGGGACGCACGGCAGATACGCAGTATTTT
V: TRBV5-1; D: -; size: -; length: 14; J: TRBJ2-5; CDR3: CASSLAVTGETQYF; DNA: TGCGCCAGCAGCTTGGCGGTTACCGGGGAGACCCAGTACTTC
V: TRBV20-1; D: -; size: few; length: 13; J: TRBJ2-2; CDR3: CSASVGASGELFF; DNA: TGCAGTGCTAGCGTAGGGGCAAGCGGGGAGCTGTTTTTT
V: TRBV18; D: TRBD1; size: -; length: 13; J: TRBJ1-6; CDR3: CATTGDSSSPLHF; DNA: TGTGCTACGACGGGGGACAGTTCTTCACCCCTCCACTTT
V: TRBV6-2/TRBV6-3; D: TRBD2; size: few; length: 16; J: TRBJ2-1; CDR3: CASTPGGSGRRNEQFF; DNA: TGTGCCAGCACCCCTGGAGGTAGCGGGAGACGTAATGAGCAGTTCTTC
V: TRBV7-2; D: -; size: -; length: 13; J: TRBJ2-1; CDR3: CASSFQSGGEQFF; DNA: TGTGCCAGCAGCTTTCAAAGCGGAGGTGAGCAGTTCTTC
V: TRBV20-1; D: TRBD2; size: -; length: 13; J: TRBJ2-1; CDR3: CSAPGLVYNEQFF; DNA: TGCAGTGCCCCGGGACTAGTCTACAATGAGCAGTTCTTC
V: TRBV10-3; D: TRBD1; size: -; length: 16; J: TRBJ2-1; CDR3: CAISEPGQGVYNEQFF; DNA: TGTGCCATCAGTGAGCCGGGACAGGGGGTATACAATGAGCAGTTCTTC
V: TRBV29-1; D: -; size: few; length: 12; J: TRBJ2-4; CDR3: CSVEGASGIQYF; DNA: TGCAGCGTTGAAGGGGCGAGTGGTATTCAGTACTTC
V: TRBV4-1; D: -; size: -; length: 15; J: TRBJ2-1; CDR3: CASSQARDVYNEQFF; DNA: TGCGCCAGCAGCCAAGCGCGGGACGTCTACAATGAGCAGTTCTTC
V: TRBV7-2; D: TRBD2; size: -; length: 15; J: TRBJ2-2; CDR3: CASSRPGGHPGELFF; DNA: TGTGCCAGCAGCCGGCCGGGAGGCCATCCCGGGGAGCTGTTTTTT
V: TRBV20-1; D: TRBD1; size: -; length: 15; J: TRBJ1-6; CDR3: CSASTPGGWNSPLHF; DNA: TGCAGTGCTAGTACGCCAGGGGGCTGGAATTCACCCCTCCACTTT
V: TRBV7-3; D: -; size: -; length: 14; J: TRBJ2-3; CDR3: CASSYGGCTDTQYF; DNA: TGTGCCAGCAGCTATGGCGGTTGCACAGATACGCAGTATTTT
V: TRBV7-2; D: -; size: -; length: 13; J: TRBJ2-3; CDR3: CASSTTTGDTQYF; DNA: TGTGCCAGCAGTACGACGACCGGAGATACGCAGTATTTT
V: TRBV20-1; D: -; size: few; length: 14; J: TRBJ2-1; CDR3: CSARDHAGFAEQFF; DNA: TGCAGTGCTAGAGACCATGCGGGATTCGCGGAGCAGTTCTTC
V: TRBV20-1; D: TRBD1; size: -; length: 15; J: TRBJ2-4; CDR3: CSAGRGTGYKNIQYF; DNA: TGCAGTGCCGGTCGTGGGACAGGGTACAAAAACATTCAGTACTTC
V: TRBV12-3/TRBV12-4; D: TRBD1; size: -; length: 16; J: TRBJ1-5; CDR3: CASSGQGALGNQPQHF; DNA: TGTGCCAGCAGTGGCCAGGGGGCCTTAGGCAATCAGCCCCAGCATTTT
V: TRBV20-1; D: -; size: -; length: 13; J: TRBJ1-2; CDR3: CSASGRSNYGYTF; DNA: TGCAGTGCTAGCGGCAGGTCTAACTATGGCTACACCTTC
V: TRBV4-2; D: TRBD2; size: -; length: 16; J: TRBJ2-5; CDR3: CASSQEAGLFSETQYF; DNA: TGTGCCAGCAGCCAAGAAGCGGGACTCTTTTCGGAGACCCAGTACTTC
V: TRBV15; D: -; size: -; length: 15; J: TRBJ2-1; CDR3: CATSRSSRINNEQFF; DNA: TGCGCCACCAGCCGCTCTAGCAGGATCAACAATGAGCAGTTCTTC
V: TRBV7-2; D: -; size: few; length: 12; J: TRBJ1-2; CDR3: CASSPLASGYTF; DNA: TGTGCCAGCAGCCCCTTAGCTTCTGGCTACACCTTC
V: TRBV25-1; D: -; size: -; length: 11; J: TRBJ2-7; CDR3: CASSDRYEQYF; DNA: TGTGCCAGCAGTGACCGCTACGAGCAGTACTTC
V: TRBV7-9; D: TRBD1; size: -; length: 18; J: TRBJ2-3; CDR3: CASGRGPETGASTDTQYF; DNA: TGTGCCAGCGGACGAGGGCCTGAGACAGGGGCCTCCACAGATACGCAGTATTTT
V: TRBV6-4; D: -; size: once; length: 13; J: TRBJ2-2; CDR3: CASSDGNTGELVF; DNA: TGTGCCAGCAGTGACGGGAACACCGGGGAGCTGGTTTTT
V: TRBV12-3/TRBV12-4; D: -; size: -; length: 15; J: TRBJ2-2; CDR3: CASRRDSLNTGELFF; DNA: TGTGCCAGCAGGAGGGACTCATTGAACACCGGGGAGCTGTTTTTT
V: TRBV5-1; D: -; size: few; length: 14; J: TRBJ2-7; CDR3: CASSLQGADYEQYF; DNA: TGCGCCAGCAGCCTACAGGGCGCGGACTACGAGCAGTACTTC
V: TRBV20-1; D: -; size: medium-sized; length: 10; J: TRBJ1-2; CDR3: CSVTNGGYTF; DNA: TGCAGTGTAACCAACGGGGGCTACACCTTC
V: TRBV20-1; D: -; size: -; length: 12; J: TRBJ2-5; CDR3: CSARPRAETQYF; DNA: TGCAGTGCTAGGCCCAGGGCGGAGACCCAGTACTTC
V: TRBV12-3/TRBV12-4; D: -; size: -; length: 14; J: TRBJ2-1; CDR3: CASNTLGQLNEQFF; DNA: TGTGCCAGCAACACCCTAGGGCAACTCAATGAGCAGTTCTTC
V: TRBV4-1; D: TRBD1; size: -; length: 14; J: TRBJ2-1; CDR3: CASSPQGVHNEQFF; DNA: TGCGCCAGCAGCCCACAGGGGGTCCACAATGAGCAGTTCTTC
V: TRBV20-1; D: TRBD2; size: few; length: 13; J: TRBJ2-5; CDR3: CSAIAGVEETQYF; DNA: TGCAGTGCAATAGCGGGAGTTGAGGAGACCCAGTACTTC
V: TRBV10-3; D: TRBD1; size: -; length: 15; J: TRBJ2-1; CDR3: CAISESRTGGNEQFF; DNA: TGTGCCATCAGTGAGTCAAGGACAGGGGGCAATGAGCAGTTCTTC
V: TRBV4-2; D: TRBD2; size: -; length: 16; J: TRBJ2-3; CDR3: CASSQAPTSGSDTQYF; DNA: TGTGCCAGCAGCCAAGCCCCAACTAGCGGGAGTGATACGCAGTATTTT
V: TRBV28; D: TRBD2; size: -; length: 17; J: TRBJ2-1; CDR3: CASSSTLAGGAYNEQFF; DNA: TGTGCCAGCAGTTCCACATTAGCGGGAGGAGCCTACAATGAGCAGTTCTTC
V: TRBV30; D: TRBD1; size: once; length: 14; J: TRBJ2-7; CDR3: CAWSTGGQHYEQYF; DNA: TGTGCCTGGAGTACAGGGGGACAACACTACGAGCAGTACTTC
V: TRBV7-3; D: -; size: -; length: 14; J: TRBJ2-3; CDR3: CASSFQGSTDTQYF; DNA: TGTGCCAGCAGCTTTCAGGGGAGTACAGATACGCAGTATTTT
V: TRBV20-1; D: -; size: -; length: 13; J: TRBJ1-6; CDR3: CSGIGAADSPLHF; DNA: TGCAGTGGTATTGGGGCAGCCGATTCACCCCTCCACTTT
V: TRBV7-8; D: -; size: -; length: 12; J: TRBJ2-1; CDR3: CASSLAGGDGFF; DNA: TGTGCCAGCAGCTTAGCTGGCGGGGATGGGTTCTTC
V: TRBV12-3/TRBV12-4; D: TRBD1; size: once; length: 14; J: TRBJ2-7; CDR3: CASTPGTGGYEQYF; DNA: TGTGCCAGCACCCCCGGGACAGGGGGTTACGAGCAGTACTTC